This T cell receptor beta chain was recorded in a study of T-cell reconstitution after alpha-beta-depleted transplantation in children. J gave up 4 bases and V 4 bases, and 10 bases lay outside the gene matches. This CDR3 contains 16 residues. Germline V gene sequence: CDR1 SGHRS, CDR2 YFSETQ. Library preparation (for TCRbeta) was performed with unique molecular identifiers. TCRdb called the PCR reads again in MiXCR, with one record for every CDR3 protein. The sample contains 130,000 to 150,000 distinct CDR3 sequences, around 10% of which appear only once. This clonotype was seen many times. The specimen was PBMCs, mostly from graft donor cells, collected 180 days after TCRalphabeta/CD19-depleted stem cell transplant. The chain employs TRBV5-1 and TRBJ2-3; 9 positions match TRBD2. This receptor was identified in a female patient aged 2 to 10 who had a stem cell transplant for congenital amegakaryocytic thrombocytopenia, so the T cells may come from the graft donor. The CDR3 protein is CASSLLAGEGADTQYF. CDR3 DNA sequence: TGCGCCAGCAGCCTCTTAGCGGGAGAGGGAGCAGATACGCAGTATTTT.